This T cell receptor (beta chain) was found in a study of cytomegalovirus exposure and HLA in healthy donors. This clone was seen once. The antigen remains unidentified. PCR primers comprised 60 Vbeta and 13 Jbeta primers. Original processing methods: An analysis that came later counted 77 million or so unique TCR beta chains, 10 million to 11 million shared. Method: immunoSEQ multiplex PCR; TCRdb's copy keeps in-frame clones and lacks some. That table gives V, J and clone size, and the DNA gave D and trimming. The sample includes roughly 180,000 clones, roughly 83% seen only once; the top ten take around 0.96%. Findings and limits, study-wide: In a later analysis, DRB1 alleles had the most associated TCRs; HLA-C alleles the fewest. The study recorded 164 TCR beta chains that were cytomegalovirus-associated. The study found most TCR sequences rare, yet found some public TCRs in many donors.

The sequencing input was PBMCs. The TCR was taken from a man aged 25-45 years in good health and CMV-seronegative.

The CDR3 region has the DNA TGTGCCAGCAGCGTTAGCGGGGGGGTCACAGATACGCAGTATTTT. Translated, it gives CASSVSGGVTDTQYF. This chain links TRBV11-3 with TRBJ2-3, with 11 bases matching TRBD2. The trim removed 5 bases at V and 2 bases at J, leaving 3 bases unmatched. There are 15 residues in the CDR3. Germline values: CDR1 SGHNT, CDR2 YENEEA.